A selection of T cell receptor beta chains follows, all from one sample in a study of early T cells in non-severe SARS-CoV-2 infection. From the 5' RACE reads, TCRdb called clonotypes with MiXCR, one entry per CDR3 protein. There are nearly 110,000 distinct CDR3 sequences in the sample; around 10% occur only once, and about 8.1% lies in the top ten. The sample consisted of whole blood. The receptors derive from an adult who was a healthcare worker with PCR-confirmed SARS-CoV-2 infection or an uninfected control (not recorded which). Both conserved end residues are part of each CDR3. The D gene is left open where the match is weak.

v_call d_call cdr3_length cdr3_aa
TRBV3-1 NA 15 CASSQDERFTDTQYF
TRBV5-4 NA 16 CASSSIQGSNTGELFF
TRBV7-9 NA 13 CASSFNRNYGYTF
TRBV9 NA 19 CASSVESDAIFSSYNEQFF
TRBV29-1 NA 9 CSVEGEAFF
TRBV20-1 TRBD2 14 CSAREGGGTDTQYF
TRBV28 TRBD2 15 CASRVSGTSVETQYF
TRBV20-1 NA 12 CSASGNTYEQYF
TRBV11-1 TRBD2 15 CASSSLAGGQETQYF
TRBV20-1 NA 17 CSASQTVGFGNYNEQFF
TRBV29-1 TRBD1 13 CSVEGRGLDEAFF
TRBV5-6 NA 14 CASSLEGFLSEQYF
TRBV6-2/TRBV6-3 TRBD1 13 CASRSRGPGELFF
TRBV29-1 NA 12 CSVQNRTGELFF
TRBV9 NA 18 CASSPRWAPGVNTGELFF
TRBV4-1 TRBD1 15 CASSPGTAFGGEQFF
TRBV7-9 NA 12 CASSFMPTEAFF
TRBV9 NA 14 CASSPRAANYGYTF
TRBV24-1 NA 15 CATSDLQGYQETQYF
TRBV12-3/TRBV12-4 NA 14 CASSLGSGRNEQFF
TRBV7-2 NA 16 CASSFVGGGNTGELFF
TRBV10-3 NA 12 CAISELNTEAFF
TRBV5-1 NA 13 CASSPGGGSEQFF
TRBV27 NA 12 CASWDSGQPQHF
TRBV5-4 NA 14 CASSKGELNTEAFF
TRBV7-2 TRBD1 13 CASSRDRTHGYTF
TRBV6-5 NA 15 CASSYRAYGAGELFF
TRBV11-3 NA 13 CASSGRQEQGQFF
TRBV7-2 NA 13 CASRTGQKYEQYF
TRBV2 NA 14 CASTNGVPGWPQHF
TRBV18 NA 15 CASSPPGGSSETQYF
TRBV7-2 NA 14 CASSFRPGEETQYF
TRBV6-2/TRBV6-3 TRBD2 17 CASSYLVAGSYLYEQYF
TRBV10-2 TRBD1 13 CASSGQVAQPQHF
TRBV18 NA 12 CASRKGQETQYF
TRBV28 NA 15 CASSLLGPGAYEQYF
TRBV12-3/TRBV12-4 NA 13 CASSKGVYNEQFF
TRBV6-2/TRBV6-3 NA 14 CASSFNSGSYEQYF
TRBV27 NA 12 CASGQFTDAQYF
TRBV7-2 NA 13 CASRPGGHYGYTF
TRBV29-1 TRBD1 12 CSVEGQSTEAFF
TRBV5-1 NA 14 CASSPGAMGDTQYF
TRBV10-3 NA 17 CAISGNNPASGANVLTF
TRBV6-6 NA 13 CASKRTTNEKLFF
TRBV20-1 TRBD2 16 CSASAFSSGYTDTQYF
TRBV7-2 TRBD1 15 CASSWGFGQGNIQYF
TRBV15 TRBD1 16 CATSRGGARGHGEQYF
TRBV10-3 NA 13 CAIRRTVGTEAFF
TRBV20-1 NA 15 CSALPLSGIDHGYTF
TRBV12-3/TRBV12-4 NA 13 CASSEGGGHEQFF
TRBV6-1 NA 13 CASTPGGPDEQFF
TRBV27 TRBD2 15 CASSLAGGYYNEQFF